This passage covers 16 T cell receptor beta chains from one sample sequenced in a study of CD8 T cells in ankylosing spondylitis. One entry per CDR3 protein, called by TCRdb with MiXCR from the 5' RACE reads. The table includes tens of thousands of distinct CDR3 sequences, around 6% detected once. Source material: blood, either unsorted or a sorted T cell fraction (not recorded which). These receptor sequences come from a male donor with ankylosing spondylitis or in good health (not recorded which).

This clonotype was detected only a few times. The gene calls are TRBV7-2 and TRBJ2-1; the D is unclear. The CDR3 spans 15 residues. V lost 3 bases and J 7 bases, leaving 16 bases between the germline ends. The germline gives CDR1 SGHTA, CDR2 FQGNSA. CDR3 loop: CASSFLVTVNNEQFF. DNA of the CDR3: TGTGCCAGCAGCTTTTTAGTCACTGTAAATAATGAGCAGTTCTTC.

The sample holds many counts of this clonotype. This sequence joins TRBV6-2 or TRBV6-3 and TRBJ2-7, with D hard to call. Germline loops: CDR1 MNHEY, CDR2 SVGEGT. This CDR3 has 14 amino acids. V lost 2 bases and J lost 0, with 8 bases in between. CDR3 residues: CASSYRASSYEQYF. CDR3 coding DNA: TGTGCCAGCAGTTACAGGGCCAGCTCCTACGAGCAGTACTTC.

This clonotype has at least ten counts. This chain links TRBV2 with TRBJ1-2; D may be TRBD1 (6 bases). CDR3 length: 14 amino acids. Germline lookup yields CDR1 SNHLY and CDR2 FYNNEI. V dropped 7 bases and J dropped 0 bases, with 12 bases sitting between them. DNA for the CDR3: TGTGCCAGCAACAGACAGGCGACTAACTATGGCTACACCTTC. Translating gives CASNRQATNYGYTF.

Ten or more counts support this clonotype. The genes are TRBV5-1 and TRBJ2-7; a weak D match, TRBD2 (5 bases). Trimming stripped 4 bases from V and 1 base from J, with 24 bases between. The CDR3 length is 18 residues. Looked up from germline, CDR1 is SGHRS and CDR2 is YFSETQ. In nucleotides, the CDR3 is TGCGCCAGCAGCCTAAGCCTTTTACTAGGGAGAAGTTCCTACGAGCAGTACTTC. Encoded protein: CASSLSLLLGRSSYEQYF.

This clonotype was found many times. One junction end does not reproduce the germline sequence, and a read error may be involved. The gene calls are TRBV12-3 or TRBV12-4 and TRBJ2-7, with 7 nucleotides matching TRBD1. The CDR3 totals 12 residues. This CDR3 reads CASRADRAPKHF. CDR3 nucleotides: TGTGCCAGCAGGGCCGACAGGGCCCCTAAGCACTTC.

This clonotype was seen many times. The gene calls are TRBV5-5 and TRBJ2-2; 11 positions match TRBD2. Germline CDR1 and CDR2: SGHKS and YYEKEE (reference sequence). The V and J ends lost 1 base and 6 bases, in that order; junction bases with no gene match: 5. The CDR3 consists of 16 residues. The CDR3 here is CASSLRLAGGAGELFF. The CDR3 coding sequence is TGTGCCAGCAGCTTGCGGCTAGCGGGGGGCGCCGGGGAGCTGTTTTTT.

This clonotype appeared many times. The V call is TRBV29-1, the J call TRBJ2-4; D might be TRBD1 (5 bases). V was shortened by 6 bases and J by 10 bases, with 16 bases between the two germline ends. CDR3 size: 12 residues. Germline-derived CDR1 and CDR2 are SQVTM and ANQGSEA. CDR3 sequence reads: CSVMTAAGIQYF. CDR3 in DNA: TGCAGCGTGATGACCGCTGCAGGGATTCAGTACTTC.

This clonotype has ten or more counts. This chain uses TRBV5-5 with TRBJ2-5; weak D call: TRBD1 (5 bases). Looked up from germline, CDR1 is SGHKS and CDR2 is YYEKEE (reference sequence). The CDR3 has 15 residues. V lost 0 bases to trimming and J lost 5 bases, with 14 bases between them. The CDR3 sequence: CASSLGDRPLETQYF. DNA for the CDR3: TGTGCCAGCAGCTTGGGAGACAGACCTCTTGAGACCCAGTACTTC. Full variable domain (rest looked up from reference TRBV5-5 and TRBJ2-5): DAGVTQSPTHLIKTRGQQVTLRCSPISGHKSVSWYQQVLGQGPQFIFQYYEKEERGRGNFPDRFSARQFPNYSSELNVNALLLGDSALYLCASSLGDRPLETQYFGPGTRLLVL.

V is TRBV5-4 and J is TRBJ1-4; D not certain. This CDR3 has 13 residues. Germline V gene lookup returns CDR1 SGHNT and CDR2 YYREEE (reference sequence). With 1 base removed from V and 5 bases from J, the gap between germline ends came to 6 bases. The CDR3 nucleotides read TGTGCCAGCAGCTTGACGGAGAATGAAAAACTGTTTTTT. Translated, it gives CASSLTENEKLFF.

This clonotype occurred many times. The chain has TRBV6-5 and TRBJ1-5; D not certain. CDR1 is MNHEY and CDR2 is SVGAGI in the germline V gene. This CDR3 spans 15 amino acids. The V gene lost 2 bases and the J gene lost 0 bases, with 8 bases spanning the gap. This CDR3 reads CASSYRVNSNQPQHF. The CDR3 nucleotides read TGTGCCAGCAGTTACCGGGTGAATAGCAATCAGCCCCAGCATTTT.

By its share, this clonotype is medium-sized. The rearrangement links TRBV27 to TRBJ1-4, with D possibly matching TRBD1 (5 bases). V lost 3 bases and J 4 bases, leaving 9 bases between the germline ends. The germline V gene encodes CDR1 MNHEY and CDR2 SMNVEV (reference sequence). This CDR3 comprises 14 residues. DNA for the CDR3: TGTGCCAGCAGTTTGGGGCTTCTTAATGAAAAACTGTTTTTT. Its protein is CASSLGLLNEKLFF.

This clonotype was picked up many times. This chain joins TRBV2 and TRBJ1-5; 8 bases are a match to TRBD1. CDR1 is SNHLY, CDR2 FYNNEI, per germline. This CDR3 comprises 19 residues. V shed 4 bases and J 0 bases; nucleotides not matched to a gene: 14. CDR3 DNA sequence: TGTGCCAGCAGTGCAGAGCAGGGGGCAAGGATCTATAGCAATCAGCCCCAGCATTTT. It codes for CASSAEQGARIYSNQPQHF.

This clonotype has at least ten counts. The rearrangement links TRBV11-2 to TRBJ2-1; TRBD2 matches 7 bases. J lost 10 bases, V lost 0 bases, and 9 bases had no gene match. CDR3 size: 15 residues. Germline lookup yields CDR1 SGHAT and CDR2 FQNNGV. CDR3 sequence (DNA): TGTGCCAGCAGCTTAGATTTACTAGCGTCTCACGAGCAGTTCTTC. Its translation is CASSLDLLASHEQFF.

This clonotype appeared many times. V usage is TRBV27 and J usage is TRBJ2-7, with D tentatively TRBD1 (6 bases). The V gene's germline CDR1 is MNHEY and CDR2 SMNVEV (reference sequence). This CDR3 comprises 16 residues. Deletions cut 1 base from V and 4 bases from J, with 17 bases between. This chain's CDR3 is CASSLFGTGSQYEQYF. In DNA, the CDR3 is TGTGCCAGCAGTTTATTTGGTACAGGGTCTCAGTACGAGCAGTACTTC.

This clonotype came up many times. The rearrangement links TRBV20-1 to TRBJ2-3, with a weak D call TRBD1 (5 bases). V shed 6 bases and J shed 9 bases, with 22 bases lying between them. Germline CDR1 and CDR2: DFQATT and SNEGSKA (reference sequence). CDR3 length: 14 residues. The CDR3 protein is CSATQWTLSSTQYF. The CDR3 DNA sequence: TGCAGTGCCACGCAGTGGACACTAAGTTCGACGCAGTATTTT.

Ten or more counts support this clonotype. This sequence joins TRBV11-2 and TRBJ1-3; no clear D. This CDR3 has 12 residues. The germline CDR1 and CDR2 sequences are SGHAT and FQNNGV. Trimming shortened V by 5 bases and J by 4 bases, and 6 bases separated the two germline ends. This chain's CDR3 is CASSPLGNTIYF. The CDR3 DNA is TGTGCCAGCAGCCCTCTAGGAAACACCATATATTTT.